These T cell receptor beta chains were read from a single sample in a study of blood T cell repertoires in COVID-19. Using immunoSEQ multiplex PCR, the repertoire was profiled, and TCRdb retains in-frame clones only, with some absent. The sample carries fewer than 300,000 clones, about 91% recorded once. What was sequenced was PBMCs or T cells enriched from blood (not recorded which). The receptors originated from a woman between 40 and 50 years old with acute COVID-19. CDR3s include the opening cysteine and the closing phenylalanine or tryptophan. The D gene is left open where the match is weak. A clone size is listed for some rows: how often the clone was seen (once, few, many), or a class if it is expanded.

V gene: TRBV30; clone size: NA; CDR3 length: 15; J gene: TRBJ2-6; D gene: NA; CDR3 DNA: TGTGCCTGGAGTGTAAGCGTCTCTGGGGCCAACGTCCTGACTTTC; CDR3 protein: CAWSVSVSGANVLTF
V gene: TRBV15; clone size: NA; CDR3 length: 15; J gene: TRBJ1-2; D gene: NA; CDR3 DNA: TGTGCCACCAGCAGAGATCAACCATGGGAGTATGGCTACACCTTC; CDR3 protein: CATSRDQPWEYGYTF
V gene: TRBV11-2; clone size: NA; CDR3 length: 15; J gene: TRBJ2-7; D gene: NA; CDR3 DNA: TGTGCCAGCAGCTTAAGGCCGCGGACTAACTACGAGCAGTACTTC; CDR3 protein: CASSLRPRTNYEQYF
V gene: TRBV6-5; clone size: NA; CDR3 length: 15; J gene: TRBJ2-5; D gene: TRBD2; CDR3 DNA: TGTGCCAGCAGGGAGCCGGGACTAGCTTCAGAGACCCAGTACTTC; CDR3 protein: CASREPGLASETQYF
V gene: TRBV4-2; clone size: NA; CDR3 length: 14; J gene: TRBJ1-2; D gene: NA; CDR3 DNA: TGTGCCAGCAGCCAAGAGGTACAGGGATCTGGCTACACCTTC; CDR3 protein: CASSQEVQGSGYTF
V gene: TRBV18; clone size: NA; CDR3 length: 13; J gene: TRBJ1-2; D gene: NA; CDR3 DNA: TGTGCCAGCTCACACACAGAGAACTATGGCTACACCTTC; CDR3 protein: CASSHTENYGYTF
V gene: TRBV27; clone size: NA; CDR3 length: 15; J gene: TRBJ2-7; D gene: NA; CDR3 DNA: TGTGCCAGCAGTCCAGAGGGACTCATCAGCCACGAGCAGTACTTC; CDR3 protein: CASSPEGLISHEQYF
V gene: TRBV9; clone size: NA; CDR3 length: 15; J gene: TRBJ2-1; D gene: NA; CDR3 DNA: TGTGCCAGCAGCGTAGCGGGGGACTCCTACAATGAGCAGTTCTTC; CDR3 protein: CASSVAGDSYNEQFF
V gene: TRBV18; clone size: NA; CDR3 length: 15; J gene: TRBJ2-7; D gene: NA; CDR3 DNA: TGTGCCAGCTCACCTCTCACAGGTTCACCCTACGAGCAGTACTTC; CDR3 protein: CASSPLTGSPYEQYF
V gene: TRBV9; clone size: few; CDR3 length: 14; J gene: TRBJ2-6; D gene: NA; CDR3 DNA: TGTGCCAGCAGCGTTATCTCTGGGGCCAACGTCCTGACTTTC; CDR3 protein: CASSVISGANVLTF
V gene: TRBV9; clone size: NA; CDR3 length: 15; J gene: TRBJ2-1; D gene: TRBD2; CDR3 DNA: TGTGCCAGCAGCGTTAGTAGCGGGAGCGCATATGAGCAGTTCTTC; CDR3 protein: CASSVSSGSAYEQFF
V gene: TRBV5-5; clone size: NA; CDR3 length: 12; J gene: TRBJ2-5; D gene: NA; CDR3 DNA: TGTGCCAGCAGCCCGACAGTCGAGACCCAGTACTTC; CDR3 protein: CASSPTVETQYF
V gene: TRBV5-1; clone size: NA; CDR3 length: 13; J gene: TRBJ2-3; D gene: NA; CDR3 DNA: TGCGCCAGCAGCTTCGGCAGGGCGGATACGCAGTATTTT; CDR3 protein: CASSFGRADTQYF
V gene: TRBV3-1/TRBV3-2; clone size: once; CDR3 length: 16; J gene: TRBJ2-1; D gene: NA; CDR3 DNA: TGTGCCAGCAGCCCATCGGAGGGGGAGGGCCTTTATGAGCAGTTCTTC; CDR3 protein: CASSPSEGEGLYEQFF
V gene: TRBV11-2; clone size: NA; CDR3 length: 16; J gene: TRBJ2-1; D gene: TRBD2; CDR3 DNA: TGTGCCAGCAGCTTACTGTTAGCGGGTCCCTACAATGAGCAGTTCTTC; CDR3 protein: CASSLLLAGPYNEQFF
V gene: TRBV30; clone size: NA; CDR3 length: 17; J gene: TRBJ1-2; D gene: TRBD1; CDR3 DNA: TGTGCCTGGAGTGTACGGTTCTACCGGACAGGGAAACTTGGCTACACCTTC; CDR3 protein: CAWSVRFYRTGKLGYTF
V gene: TRBV7-9; clone size: NA; CDR3 length: 15; J gene: TRBJ2-1; D gene: TRBD2; CDR3 DNA: TGTGCCAGCAGGGAGGACGGCGGGAGGAGCAATGAGCAGTTCTTC; CDR3 protein: CASREDGGRSNEQFF
V gene: TRBV11-2; clone size: NA; CDR3 length: 17; J gene: TRBJ2-1; D gene: TRBD2; CDR3 DNA: TGTGCCAGCAGCTTAAGCCTGGGGAGCGGGAGTAACAATGAGCAGTTCTTC; CDR3 protein: CASSLSLGSGSNNEQFF
V gene: TRBV5-6; clone size: NA; CDR3 length: 15; J gene: TRBJ2-2; D gene: TRBD2; CDR3 DNA: TGTGCCAGCAGCTTGTACGCGGGAGATCCAGCAGAGCTGTTTTTT; CDR3 protein: CASSLYAGDPAELFF
V gene: TRBV27; clone size: NA; CDR3 length: 17; J gene: TRBJ1-1; D gene: NA; CDR3 DNA: TGTGCCAGCAGTTTAACCCCATATGGGAGCTGGAACACTGAAGCTTTCTTT; CDR3 protein: CASSLTPYGSWNTEAFF
V gene: TRBV19; clone size: NA; CDR3 length: 18; J gene: TRBJ2-1; D gene: TRBD2; CDR3 DNA: TGTGCCAGTAGTATAGGAATGTCGGGACTAGTGACCTACAATGAGCAGTTCTTC; CDR3 protein: CASSIGMSGLVTYNEQFF
V gene: TRBV28; clone size: NA; CDR3 length: 16; J gene: TRBJ1-5; D gene: TRBD1; CDR3 DNA: TGTGCCAGCAGCGGACAGGGGGCGCGAAGCAATCAGCCCCAGCATTTT; CDR3 protein: CASSGQGARSNQPQHF
V gene: TRBV3-1/TRBV3-2; clone size: NA; CDR3 length: 16; J gene: TRBJ2-3; D gene: NA; CDR3 DNA: TGTGCCAGCAGCCCCCAATTGTCTAGCGCCGCAGATACGCAGTATTTT; CDR3 protein: CASSPQLSSAADTQYF
V gene: TRBV9; clone size: NA; CDR3 length: 13; J gene: TRBJ1-1; D gene: NA; CDR3 DNA: TGTGCCAGCAGCGTAGGGGGCTACACTGAAGCTTTCTTT; CDR3 protein: CASSVGGYTEAFF
V gene: TRBV9; clone size: NA; CDR3 length: 14; J gene: TRBJ1-4; D gene: NA; CDR3 DNA: TGTGCCAGCAGCCTGCGGGGCGACGATGAAAAACTGTTTTTT; CDR3 protein: CASSLRGDDEKLFF
V gene: TRBV3-1/TRBV3-2; clone size: NA; CDR3 length: 15; J gene: TRBJ1-6; D gene: TRBD1; CDR3 DNA: TGTGCCAGCAGCCGCTCTCGGGACAGGGATTCACCCCTCCACTTT; CDR3 protein: CASSRSRDRDSPLHF
V gene: TRBV4-3; clone size: NA; CDR3 length: 16; J gene: TRBJ1-3; D gene: NA; CDR3 DNA: TGCGCCAGCAGCCAGGATCCGGGAAACTCTGGAAACACCATATATTTT; CDR3 protein: CASSQDPGNSGNTIYF
V gene: TRBV10-1; clone size: NA; CDR3 length: 13; J gene: TRBJ2-1; D gene: NA; CDR3 DNA: TGCGCCAGCAGTGAGACGGGGAGGAATGAGCAGTTCTTC; CDR3 protein: CASSETGRNEQFF
V gene: TRBV7-7; clone size: NA; CDR3 length: 15; J gene: TRBJ2-1; D gene: TRBD2; CDR3 DNA: TGTGCTAGCAGCCCCGGGACTAGCGGGATCTATGAGCAGTTCTTC; CDR3 protein: CASSPGTSGIYEQFF
V gene: TRBV7-9; clone size: NA; CDR3 length: 15; J gene: TRBJ2-3; D gene: NA; CDR3 DNA: TGTGCCAGCAGCTTACCAGGCATTAGCACAGATACGCAGTATTTT; CDR3 protein: CASSLPGISTDTQYF
V gene: TRBV7-9; clone size: NA; CDR3 length: 13; J gene: TRBJ2-3; D gene: TRBD1; CDR3 DNA: TGTGCCAGCAGCACAGACAGGGGAGATACGCAGTATTTT; CDR3 protein: CASSTDRGDTQYF
V gene: TRBV28; clone size: NA; CDR3 length: 13; J gene: TRBJ1-1; D gene: NA; CDR3 DNA: TGTGCCAGCAGTTTGGTCACGGACACTGAAGCTTTCTTT; CDR3 protein: CASSLVTDTEAFF
V gene: TRBV7-2; clone size: NA; CDR3 length: 15; J gene: TRBJ2-1; D gene: NA; CDR3 DNA: TGTGCCAGCAGCGGTACGCCTGGGCGAGACAATGAGCAGTTCTTC; CDR3 protein: CASSGTPGRDNEQFF
V gene: TRBV14; clone size: many; CDR3 length: 15; J gene: TRBJ1-6; D gene: TRBD1; CDR3 DNA: TGTGCCAGCAGCCAAGTAGGGGGCAATAATTCACCCCTCCACTTT; CDR3 protein: CASSQVGGNNSPLHF
V gene: TRBV27; clone size: NA; CDR3 length: 16; J gene: TRBJ1-2; D gene: TRBD1; CDR3 DNA: TGTGCCAGCAGTTTATCCGAGGGGGCGGAAGGCTATGGCTACACCTTC; CDR3 protein: CASSLSEGAEGYGYTF
V gene: TRBV5-6; clone size: NA; CDR3 length: 15; J gene: TRBJ1-2; D gene: TRBD1; CDR3 DNA: TGTGCCAGCAGCACAGGACAGGCTTTAAACTATGGCTACACCTTC; CDR3 protein: CASSTGQALNYGYTF
V gene: TRBV29-1; clone size: NA; CDR3 length: 14; J gene: TRBJ1-2; D gene: NA; CDR3 DNA: TGCAGCGTTGGGTCCTATACAGGGTCGGATGGCTACACCTTC; CDR3 protein: CSVGSYTGSDGYTF
V gene: TRBV9; clone size: NA; CDR3 length: 17; J gene: TRBJ2-1; D gene: TRBD2; CDR3 DNA: TGTGCCAGCAGCGTCCGGACTAGCGCAAGCTCCTACAATGAGCAGTTCTTC; CDR3 protein: CASSVRTSASSYNEQFF
V gene: TRBV12-5; clone size: once; CDR3 length: 14; J gene: TRBJ2-5; D gene: TRBD1; CDR3 DNA: TGTGCTAGTGGTTTGCCGCGACAGGGGGAGACCCAGTACTTC; CDR3 protein: CASGLPRQGETQYF
V gene: TRBV7-9; clone size: NA; CDR3 length: 15; J gene: TRBJ2-5; D gene: TRBD2; CDR3 DNA: TGTGCCAGCAGCGAAGATCCCGGGACTAAAGAGACCCAGTACTTC; CDR3 protein: CASSEDPGTKETQYF
V gene: TRBV28; clone size: NA; CDR3 length: 17; J gene: TRBJ2-2; D gene: TRBD1; CDR3 DNA: TGTGCCAGCACCCCCCTCCGGGACAGGGATATCCCCGGGGAGCTGTTTTTT; CDR3 protein: CASTPLRDRDIPGELFF
V gene: TRBV11-2; clone size: NA; CDR3 length: 15; J gene: TRBJ2-3; D gene: TRBD2; CDR3 DNA: TGTGCCAGCAGCCAAATAGCGGGGTACACAGATACGCAGTATTTT; CDR3 protein: CASSQIAGYTDTQYF
V gene: TRBV27; clone size: once; CDR3 length: 16; J gene: TRBJ2-3; D gene: TRBD2; CDR3 DNA: TGTGCCAGCAGTTTACTAAGCGGGAGCTGGGCAGATACGCAGTATTTT; CDR3 protein: CASSLLSGSWADTQYF
V gene: TRBV11-3; clone size: NA; CDR3 length: 14; J gene: TRBJ2-5; D gene: TRBD1; CDR3 DNA: TGTGCCAGCAGCGGGGACAGTATCGTAGAGACCCAGTACTTC; CDR3 protein: CASSGDSIVETQYF
V gene: TRBV3-1/TRBV3-2; clone size: few; CDR3 length: 15; J gene: TRBJ1-5; D gene: NA; CDR3 DNA: TGTGCCAGCAGCCAAGGGTCAGGGTACGATCAGCCCCAGCATTTT; CDR3 protein: CASSQGSGYDQPQHF
V gene: TRBV9; clone size: NA; CDR3 length: 16; J gene: TRBJ2-2; D gene: TRBD1; CDR3 DNA: TGTGCCAGCACCACCCACGGACAGGCGAACACCGGGGAGCTGTTTTTT; CDR3 protein: CASTTHGQANTGELFF
V gene: TRBV7-2; clone size: NA; CDR3 length: 15; J gene: TRBJ2-1; D gene: TRBD2; CDR3 DNA: TGTGCCAGCAGCTTAGACCTGACTCTGGCGGGAGTACAGTTCTTC; CDR3 protein: CASSLDLTLAGVQFF
V gene: TRBV3-1/TRBV3-2; clone size: NA; CDR3 length: 17; J gene: TRBJ2-6; D gene: TRBD1; CDR3 DNA: TGTGCCAGCAGCCAAGGGGACAGTATCTCTGGGGCCAACGTCCTGACTTTC; CDR3 protein: CASSQGDSISGANVLTF
V gene: TRBV4-3; clone size: once; CDR3 length: 16; J gene: TRBJ2-1; D gene: TRBD2; CDR3 DNA: TGCGCCAGCAGCCAAGTAAGCGGGACCACGTACAATGAGCAGTTCTTC; CDR3 protein: CASSQVSGTTYNEQFF
V gene: TRBV4-3; clone size: NA; CDR3 length: 16; J gene: TRBJ2-2; D gene: TRBD1; CDR3 DNA: TGCGCCAGCAGCCATTCTCCTGGACAGGGGACCGGGGAGCTGTTTTTT; CDR3 protein: CASSHSPGQGTGELFF
V gene: TRBV28; clone size: NA; CDR3 length: 14; J gene: TRBJ1-4; D gene: NA; CDR3 DNA: TGTGCCAGCAGTTTCGTCGGGGCGGGAGAAAAACTGTTTTTT; CDR3 protein: CASSFVGAGEKLFF
V gene: TRBV4-2; clone size: NA; CDR3 length: 18; J gene: TRBJ2-7; D gene: TRBD2; CDR3 DNA: TGTGCCAGCAGCCAAGTCCCCGGAACTAGCGCCGGCTCCTACGAGCAGTACTTC; CDR3 protein: CASSQVPGTSAGSYEQYF
V gene: TRBV27; clone size: NA; CDR3 length: 14; J gene: TRBJ1-3; D gene: NA; CDR3 DNA: TGTGCCAGCAGTTTATCCGACAGAGGAAACACCATATATTTT; CDR3 protein: CASSLSDRGNTIYF
V gene: TRBV19; clone size: NA; CDR3 length: 18; J gene: TRBJ2-1; D gene: TRBD2; CDR3 DNA: TGTGCCAGTAGTATCCGTGGACTAGCGGGAGTCAGGTACAATGAGCAGTTCTTC; CDR3 protein: CASSIRGLAGVRYNEQFF
V gene: TRBV2; clone size: few; CDR3 length: 13; J gene: TRBJ1-4; D gene: TRBD1; CDR3 DNA: TGTGCCAGCAGTGGGCAGGGGGGCGAAAAACTGTTTTTT; CDR3 protein: CASSGQGGEKLFF